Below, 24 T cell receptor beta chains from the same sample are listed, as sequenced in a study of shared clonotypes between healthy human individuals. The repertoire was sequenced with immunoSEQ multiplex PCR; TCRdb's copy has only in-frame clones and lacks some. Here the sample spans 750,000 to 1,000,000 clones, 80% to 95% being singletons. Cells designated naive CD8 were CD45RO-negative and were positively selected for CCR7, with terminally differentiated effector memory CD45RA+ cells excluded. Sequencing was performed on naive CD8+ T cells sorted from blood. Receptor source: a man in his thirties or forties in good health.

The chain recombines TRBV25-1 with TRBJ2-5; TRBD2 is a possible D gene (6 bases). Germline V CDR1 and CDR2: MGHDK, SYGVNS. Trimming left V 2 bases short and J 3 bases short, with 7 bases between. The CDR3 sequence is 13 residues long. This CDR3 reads CASSERGKETQYF. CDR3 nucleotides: TGTGCCAGCAGTGAACGGGGGAAAGAGACCCAGTACTTC.

This chain's CDR3 is CASSWAGGPEQYF. Here the CDR3 DNA reads TGTGCCAGCAGTTGGGCAGGGGGTCCCGAGCAGTACTTC. The rearrangement joins TRBV28 to TRBJ2-7; 7 bases are shared with TRBD1. Per the germline V gene, CDR1 is MDHEN and CDR2 is SYDVKM. V gave up 4 bases and J gave up 6 bases; unmatched junction bases: 6. The CDR3 length is 13 residues. The full variable domain, rest sourced from reference TRBV28 and TRBJ2-7, is DVKVTQSSRYLVKRTGEKVFLECVQDMDHENMFWYRQDPGLGLRLIYFSYDVKMKEKGDIPEGYSVSREKKERFSLILESASTNQTSMYLCASSWAGGPEQYFGPGTRLTVT.

The CDR3 coding sequence is TGTGCTAGTGGTCATTACAACAATGAGCAGTTCTTC. This encodes CASGHYNNEQFF. The chain couples TRBV12-5 to TRBJ2-1; the D is unclear. The germline V gene has CDR1 LGHNT and CDR2 FRNRAP. Trimming took 5 bases from V and 5 from J, leaving 7 bases between them. CDR3 size: 12 residues.

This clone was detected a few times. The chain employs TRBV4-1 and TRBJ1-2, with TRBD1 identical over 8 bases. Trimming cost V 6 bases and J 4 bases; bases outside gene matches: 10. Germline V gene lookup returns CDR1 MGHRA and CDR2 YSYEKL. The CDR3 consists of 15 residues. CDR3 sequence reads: CASSELGTGLYGYTF. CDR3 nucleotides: TGCGCCAGCAGTGAACTCGGGACAGGCCTCTATGGCTACACCTTC.

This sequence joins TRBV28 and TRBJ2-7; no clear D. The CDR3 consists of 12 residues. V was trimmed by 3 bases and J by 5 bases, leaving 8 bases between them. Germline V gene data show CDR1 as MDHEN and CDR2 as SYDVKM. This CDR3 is CASSFVGDEQYF. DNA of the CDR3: TGTGCCAGCAGTTTCGTAGGAGACGAGCAGTACTTC.

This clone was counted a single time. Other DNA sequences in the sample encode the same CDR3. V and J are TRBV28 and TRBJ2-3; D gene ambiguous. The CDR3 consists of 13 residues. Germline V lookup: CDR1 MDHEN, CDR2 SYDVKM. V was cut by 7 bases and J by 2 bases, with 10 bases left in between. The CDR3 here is CASTTINTDTQYF. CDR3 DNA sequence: TGTGCCAGCACCACAATCAACACAGATACGCAGTATTTT.

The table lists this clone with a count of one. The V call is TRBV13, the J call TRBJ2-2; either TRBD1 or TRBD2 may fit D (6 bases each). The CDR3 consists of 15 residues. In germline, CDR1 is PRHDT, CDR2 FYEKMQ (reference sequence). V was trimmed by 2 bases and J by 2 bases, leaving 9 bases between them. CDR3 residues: CASSLIGGNTGELFF. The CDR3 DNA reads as TGTGCCAGCAGCTTAATCGGGGGCAACACCGGGGAGCTGTTTTTT.

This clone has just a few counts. The CDR3 spells CASSLVRGFDEQFF. The CDR3 bases are TGTGCCAGCAGCTTAGTTCGGGGGTTCGATGAGCAGTTCTTC. V usage is TRBV7-9 and J usage is TRBJ2-1, with a weak D call TRBD2 (6 bases). There are 14 residues in the CDR3. V was trimmed by 1 base and J by 8 bases, leaving 12 bases between them. Germline CDR1 and CDR2: SEHNR and FQNEAQ (reference sequence).

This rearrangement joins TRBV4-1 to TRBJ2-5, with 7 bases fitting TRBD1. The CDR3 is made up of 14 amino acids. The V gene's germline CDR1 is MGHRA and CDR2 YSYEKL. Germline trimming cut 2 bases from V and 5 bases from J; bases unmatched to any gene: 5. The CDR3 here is CASSQLPGQETQYF. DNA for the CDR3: TGCGCCAGCAGCCAACTTCCGGGACAGGAGACCCAGTACTTC.

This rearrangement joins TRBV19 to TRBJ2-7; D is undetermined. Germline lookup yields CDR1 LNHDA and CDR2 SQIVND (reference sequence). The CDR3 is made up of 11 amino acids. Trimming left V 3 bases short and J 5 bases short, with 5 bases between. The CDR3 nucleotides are TGTGCCAGTAGTATGGGTCACGAGCAGTACTTC. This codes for CASSMGHEQYF.

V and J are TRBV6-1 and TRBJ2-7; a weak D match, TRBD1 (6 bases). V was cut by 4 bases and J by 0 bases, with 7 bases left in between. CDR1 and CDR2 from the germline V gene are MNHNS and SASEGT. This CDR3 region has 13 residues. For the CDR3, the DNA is TGTGCCAGCAGTGGGGACAACTCCTACGAGCAGTACTTC. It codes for CASSGDNSYEQYF.

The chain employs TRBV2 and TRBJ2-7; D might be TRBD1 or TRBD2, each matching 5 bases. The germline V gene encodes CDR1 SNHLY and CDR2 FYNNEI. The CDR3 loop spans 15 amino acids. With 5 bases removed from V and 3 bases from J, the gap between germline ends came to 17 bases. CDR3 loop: CASSSGRDGYYEQYF. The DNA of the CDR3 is TGTGCCAGCAGTTCGGGCCGGGACGGATACTACGAGCAGTACTTC.

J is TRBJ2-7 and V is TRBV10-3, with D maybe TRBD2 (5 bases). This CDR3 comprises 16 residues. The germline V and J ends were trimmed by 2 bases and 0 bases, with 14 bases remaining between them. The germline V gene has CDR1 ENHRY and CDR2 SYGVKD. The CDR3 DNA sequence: TGTGCCATCAGTGAGATCGGCGGGCCCGCCTCCTACGAGCAGTACTTC. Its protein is CAISEIGGPASYEQYF.

Written as DNA, the CDR3 is TGCGCCAGCAGCCGATTACAGGGGGGCAACACCGGGGAGCTGTTTTTT. Residues: CASSRLQGGNTGELFF. The V call is TRBV4-1, the J call TRBJ2-2; 8 bases match TRBD1. The CDR3 spans 16 residues. Germline CDR1 and CDR2: MGHRA and YSYEKL. The V segment lost 4 bases and the J segment 2 bases; nucleotides outside the gene matches: 6.

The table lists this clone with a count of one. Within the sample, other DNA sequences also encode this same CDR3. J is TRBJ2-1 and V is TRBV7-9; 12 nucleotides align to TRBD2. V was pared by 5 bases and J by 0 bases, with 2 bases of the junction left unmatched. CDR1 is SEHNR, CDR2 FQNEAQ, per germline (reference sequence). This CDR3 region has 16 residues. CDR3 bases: TGTGCCAGCAGCCCGACTAGCGGGAGCTCCTACAATGAGCAGTTCTTC. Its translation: CASSPTSGSSYNEQFF.

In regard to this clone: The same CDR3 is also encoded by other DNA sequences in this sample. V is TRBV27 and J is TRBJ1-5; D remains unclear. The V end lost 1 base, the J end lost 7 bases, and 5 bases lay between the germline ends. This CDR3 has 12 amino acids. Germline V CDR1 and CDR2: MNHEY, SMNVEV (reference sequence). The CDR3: CASSLLGQPQHF. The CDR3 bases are TGTGCCAGCAGTTTATTGGGACAGCCCCAGCATTTT.

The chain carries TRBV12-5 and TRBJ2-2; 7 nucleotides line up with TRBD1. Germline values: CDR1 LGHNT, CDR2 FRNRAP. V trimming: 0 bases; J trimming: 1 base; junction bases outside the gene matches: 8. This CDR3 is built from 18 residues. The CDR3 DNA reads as TGTGCTAGTGGTTTGGTATTGCCAGGGACAGTGAACACCGGGGAGCTGTTTTTT. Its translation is CASGLVLPGTVNTGELFF.

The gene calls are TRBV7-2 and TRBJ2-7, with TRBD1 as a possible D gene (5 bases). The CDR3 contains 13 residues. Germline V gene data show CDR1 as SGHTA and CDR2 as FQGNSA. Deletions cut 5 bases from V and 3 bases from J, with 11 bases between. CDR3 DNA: TGTGCCAGCAGCCCACCGACAGACTACGAGCAGTACTTC. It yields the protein CASSPPTDYEQYF. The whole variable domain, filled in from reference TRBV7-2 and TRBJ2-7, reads GAGVSQSPSNKVTEKGKDVELRCDPISGHTALYWYRQSLGQGLEFLIYFQGNSAPDKSGLPSDRFSAERTGGSVSTLTIQRTQQEDSAVYLCASSPPTDYEQYFGPGTRLTVT.

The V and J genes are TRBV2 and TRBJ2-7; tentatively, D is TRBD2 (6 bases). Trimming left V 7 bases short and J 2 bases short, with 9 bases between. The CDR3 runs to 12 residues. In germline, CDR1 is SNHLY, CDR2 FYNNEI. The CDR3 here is CASTGLPYEQYF. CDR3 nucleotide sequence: TGTGCCAGCACGGGACTCCCCTACGAGCAGTACTTC.

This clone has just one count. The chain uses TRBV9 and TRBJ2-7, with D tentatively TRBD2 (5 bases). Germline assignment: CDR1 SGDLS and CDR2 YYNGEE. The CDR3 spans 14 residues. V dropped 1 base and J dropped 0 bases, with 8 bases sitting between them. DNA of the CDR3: TGTGCCAGCAGCGTATTCGGGGACTCCTACGAGCAGTACTTC. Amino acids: CASSVFGDSYEQYF.

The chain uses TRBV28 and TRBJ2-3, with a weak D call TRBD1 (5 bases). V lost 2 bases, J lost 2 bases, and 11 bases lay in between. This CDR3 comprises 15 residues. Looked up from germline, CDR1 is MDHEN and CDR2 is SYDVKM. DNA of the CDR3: TGTGCCAGCAGTTTAGGGGCCTACGACACAGATACGCAGTATTTT. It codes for CASSLGAYDTDTQYF. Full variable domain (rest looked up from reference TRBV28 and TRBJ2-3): DVKVTQSSRYLVKRTGEKVFLECVQDMDHENMFWYRQDPGLGLRLIYFSYDVKMKEKGDIPEGYSVSREKKERFSLILESASTNQTSMYLCASSLGAYDTDTQYFGPGTRLTVL.

This CDR3 reads CSVWTSGPAPDTQYF. As DNA, the CDR3 is TGCAGCGTTTGGACTAGCGGGCCGGCACCAGATACGCAGTATTTT. The chain couples TRBV29-1 to TRBJ2-3; 11 nucleotides agree with TRBD2. The germline V gene has CDR1 SQVTM and CDR2 ANQGSEA. With V trimmed by 5 bases and J by 4 bases, 8 bases remained unmatched. The CDR3 spans 15 residues.

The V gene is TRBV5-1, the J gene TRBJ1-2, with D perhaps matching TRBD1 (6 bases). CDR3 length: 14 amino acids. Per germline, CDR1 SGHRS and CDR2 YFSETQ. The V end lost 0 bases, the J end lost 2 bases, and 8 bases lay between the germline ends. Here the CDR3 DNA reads TGCGCCAGCAGCTTGGGGACAGACAACTATGGCTACACCTTC. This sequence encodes CASSLGTDNYGYTF.

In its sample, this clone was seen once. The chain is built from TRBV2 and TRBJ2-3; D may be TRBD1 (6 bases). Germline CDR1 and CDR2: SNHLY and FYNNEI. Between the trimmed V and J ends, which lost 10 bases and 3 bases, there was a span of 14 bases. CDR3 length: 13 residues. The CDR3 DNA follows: TGTGCCACTCGTCCAGGGGATACAGATACGCAGTATTTT. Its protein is CATRPGDTDTQYF.